These 8 T cell receptor beta chains were sequenced from one sample in a study of beta chain features in type 1 diabetes. The antigens for these receptors are not known. The study reverse transcribed the entire isolated RNA, so it sequenced expressed TCRB transcripts. Assay: immunoSEQ multiplex PCR; the TCRdb copy retains only in-frame clones and omits some. Of 280,000 or so clones listed, roughly 15% are singletons. General study findings and limits: Type 1 diabetes patients had TCRB CDR3s that were shorter (moderately but significantly so) in all four CD4+ subsets.

Sequencing input: naive CD4+ T cells from blood. These TCRs come from a man younger than 30 with type 1 diabetes.

This clone showed up just a few times. The genes are TRBV27 and TRBJ2-3, with TRBD2 identical over 7 bases. The germline V gene encodes CDR1 MNHEY and CDR2 SMNVEV (reference sequence). Unmatched junction bases numbered 11, after V lost 5 bases and J lost 0 bases. The CDR3 runs to 17 residues. The CDR3 nucleotides are TGTGCCAGCAGTCCCCGGCAGACTAGCTCGAGCACAGATACGCAGTATTTT. This encodes CASSPRQTSSSTDTQYF.

The rearrangement joins TRBV7-2 to TRBJ1-2; 7 positions match TRBD1. Losses at the gene ends were 3 bases for V and 6 bases for J; bases not matched to a gene: 1. Germline V lookup: CDR1 SGHTA, CDR2 FQGNSA. This CDR3 has 12 amino acids. The CDR3 DNA reads as TGTGCCAGCAGCTTGGACAGGAATGGCTACACCTTC. It translates to CASSLDRNGYTF. Together with reference TRBV7-2 and TRBJ1-2, the CDR3 gives the full variable domain: GAGVSQSPSNKVTEKGKDVELRCDPISGHTALYWYRQSLGQGLEFLIYFQGNSAPDKSGLPSDRFSAERTGGSVSTLTIQRTQQEDSAVYLCASSLDRNGYTFGSGTRLTVV.

The rearrangement links TRBV28 to TRBJ1-2, with D perhaps TRBD1 (6 bases). The CDR3 is 15 residues long. With 7 bases removed from V and 4 bases from J, the gap between germline ends came to 19 bases. Germline V gives CDR1 MDHEN, CDR2 SYDVKM. This chain's CDR3 is CASIPGWGPVYGYTF. DNA for the CDR3: TGTGCCAGCATCCCCGGGTGGGGGCCGGTCTATGGCTACACCTTC.

The chain is built from TRBV18 and TRBJ2-1; 15 bases agree with TRBD2. The ends lost 6 bases at V and 8 bases at J; junction bases unmatched: 5. The germline V gene has CDR1 KGHSH and CDR2 LQKENI. The CDR3 totals 15 residues. The CDR3 nucleotides read TGTGCCAGCTCCCCCGGGACTAGCGGGGGGTATGAGCAGTTCTTC. This sequence encodes CASSPGTSGGYEQFF.

Comments on this clone: One junction end does not reproduce the germline sequence, and a read error may be involved. This chain links TRBV6-5 with TRBJ2-3; 8 bases are shared with TRBD1. The CDR3 sequence is 14 residues long. Germline-derived CDR1 and CDR2 are MNHEY and SVGAGI. The CDR3 DNA sequence: TGCGCCAGCAGACAGGGGACCTTTTGGGATACGCAGTATTTT. As protein: CASRQGTFWDTQYF.

V usage is TRBV19 and J usage is TRBJ1-2; D is perhaps TRBD1 (5 bases). Trimming shortened V by 3 bases and J by 3 bases, and 8 bases separated the two germline ends. The CDR3 is 13 amino acids. Germline V CDR1 and CDR2: LNHDA, SQIVND (reference sequence). The CDR3 region is CASSIEGDYGYTF. The CDR3 DNA sequence: TGTGCCAGTAGTATTGAAGGGGACTATGGCTACACCTTC.

This clone came up many times. The rearrangement uses TRBV29-1 and TRBJ1-1; a possible D gene is TRBD1 (6 bases). The germline V and J ends were trimmed by 7 bases and 1 base, with 7 bases remaining between them. Germline V CDR1 and CDR2: SQVTM, ANQGSEA. CDR3 length: 11 residues. CDR3 DNA sequence: TGCAGCGCACAGGGGAACACTGAAGCTTTCTTT. Residues: CSAQGNTEAFF.

The chain employs TRBV28 and TRBJ2-3; TRBD1 might be the D (6 bases). Trimming cost V 8 bases and J 2 bases, with 17 bases left between them. This CDR3 has 15 residues. The germline gives CDR1 MDHEN, CDR2 SYDVKM. The CDR3 bases are TGTGCCAGCGGGACACTCCCGGCGTACACAGATACGCAGTATTTT. It encodes CASGTLPAYTDTQYF.